Below are 27 T cell receptor beta chains sequenced from a single sample in a study of blood T cell repertoires in COVID-19. Assay used: immunoSEQ multiplex PCR; TCRdb lists only in-frame clones, some missing. The sample has 60,000 to 75,000 clones; approximately 90% are singletons. Sequencing was performed on peripheral blood. The origin of the receptors is a woman aged 50 to 65 with COVID-19, enrolled during active disease.

The chain couples TRBV3-1 (or the pseudogene TRBV3-2) to TRBJ2-1; D is possibly TRBD1 (5 bases). The CDR3 totals 15 residues. The ends were cut back, 0 bases at V and 10 bases at J, with 16 bases in the middle. Germline V gene lookup returns CDR1 LGHDT and CDR2 YNNKEL (reference sequence). CDR3 residues: CASSQDLVSRGEQFF. CDR3 nucleotides: TGTGCCAGCAGCCAAGATCTCGTTAGTAGGGGAGAGCAGTTCTTC.

This chain uses TRBV7-2 with TRBJ1-2, with a weak D call TRBD1 (6 bases). The V gene's germline CDR1 is SGHTA and CDR2 FQGNSA. This CDR3 comprises 14 residues. Trimming took off 1 base at V and 8 bases at J, with 14 bases between the two ends. As DNA, the CDR3 is TGTGCCAGCAGCTTAGTCGACAGGTCGGGAGGCTACACCTTC. Its translation: CASSLVDRSGGYTF.

The chain uses TRBV9 and TRBJ2-1, with TRBD2 as a possible D gene (5 bases). This CDR3 spans 15 amino acids. Trimming left V 0 bases short and J 0 bases short, with 7 bases between. Looked up from germline, CDR1 is SGDLS and CDR2 is YYNGEE. CDR3 nucleotide sequence: TGTGCCAGCAGCGTAGAAGGACTCTCCTACAATGAGCAGTTCTTC. This codes for CASSVEGLSYNEQFF.

The chain employs TRBV27 and TRBJ2-1, with 7 bases that match TRBD2. The CDR3 has 13 residues. Germline V CDR1 and CDR2: MNHEY, SMNVEV (reference sequence). V gave up 11 bases and J gave up 12 bases; unmatched junction bases: 16. CDR3 protein: CAHRRGSRTRQFF. CDR3 bases: TGTGCCCACCGACGCGGGAGTAGGACACGGCAGTTCTTC.

The chain combines TRBV5-1 with TRBJ2-7, with 8 positions matching TRBD1. With 4 bases clipped from V and 2 bases from J, the junction kept 2 bases outside the gene matches. The CDR3 is 13 residues long. Looked up from germline, CDR1 is SGHRS and CDR2 is YFSETQ. Here the CDR3 reads CASSGQGTYEQYF. For the CDR3, the DNA is TGCGCCAGCAGCGGACAGGGAACCTACGAGCAGTACTTC.

This clone has only a few counts. The rearrangement links TRBV9 to TRBJ2-7, with 12 bases fitting TRBD2. Germline lookup yields CDR1 SGDLS and CDR2 YYNGEE. The CDR3 is made up of 18 amino acids. V gave up 4 bases and J gave up 2 bases; unmatched junction bases: 13. This CDR3 is CASSRAVASGRGTYEQYF. In nucleotides, the CDR3 is TGTGCCAGCAGCAGAGCAGTGGCTAGCGGGAGGGGAACCTACGAGCAGTACTTC.

The chain couples TRBV7-3 to TRBJ2-2; the D gene is possibly TRBD2 (5 bases). CDR1 SGHTA and CDR2 FQGTGA come from the germline V gene. Trimming left V 7 bases short and J 1 base short, with 22 bases between. The CDR3 totals 18 residues. This CDR3 is CASTLAPGYRRNTGELFF. The CDR3 DNA is TGTGCCAGCACCCTAGCCCCAGGTTACAGAAGGAACACCGGGGAGCTGTTTTTT.

The genes are TRBV7-3 and TRBJ2-5; D is possibly TRBD1 (5 bases). Trimming shortened V by 4 bases and J by 5 bases, and 11 bases separated the two germline ends. This CDR3 is built from 13 residues. CDR1 SGHTA and CDR2 FQGTGA come from the germline V gene. The CDR3: CASSWKGLETQYF. CDR3 nucleotides: TGTGCCAGCAGCTGGAAGGGGCTGGAGACCCAGTACTTC.

The chain has TRBV7-9 and TRBJ2-7, with a tentative D call TRBD1 (7 bases). The CDR3 is made up of 13 amino acids. Germline V gene data show CDR1 as SEHNR and CDR2 as FQNEAQ (reference sequence). V gave up 3 bases and J gave up 5 bases, with 11 bases separating them. CDR3 sequence (DNA): TGTGCCAGCAGCTTGACAGGGAGGAACGAGCAGTACTTC. This codes for CASSLTGRNEQYF.

This rearrangement joins TRBV18 to TRBJ2-7; 10 bases line up with TRBD2. Unmatched junction bases numbered 7, after V lost 6 bases and J lost 5 bases. The CDR3 totals 14 residues. CDR1 and CDR2 from the germline V gene are KGHSH and LQKENI. CDR3 bases: TGTGCCAGCTCTGAGGGACTAGCGACGCACGAGCAGTACTTC. Its protein is CASSEGLATHEQYF.

The count of this clone is one. The rearrangement links TRBV29-1 to TRBJ2-5; TRBD1 matches at 7 bases. Germline V gives CDR1 SQVTM, CDR2 ANQGSEA. The V and J ends lost 7 bases and 4 bases, in that order; junction bases with no gene match: 6. This CDR3 has 12 amino acids. The CDR3 spells CSDRGSSETQYF. As DNA, the CDR3 is TGCAGCGACAGGGGAAGTTCAGAGACCCAGTACTTC.

V gene TRBV28 combines with J gene TRBJ2-2; D is unclear. Germline CDR1 is MDHEN and CDR2 is SYDVKM. Trimming took 7 bases from V and 3 from J, leaving 6 bases between them. The CDR3 has 12 residues. Here the CDR3 DNA reads TGTGCCAGCACTAGAGACACCGGGGAGCTGTTTTTT. It is translated as CASTRDTGELFF.

The chain links TRBV28 to TRBJ2-5, with D possibly matching TRBD2 (5 bases). V lost 5 bases and J lost 5, with 18 bases in between. CDR1 and CDR2 from the germline V gene are MDHEN and SYDVKM. The CDR3 is made up of 15 amino acids. The CDR3 nucleotides read TGTGCCAGCAGTAAACCCCCAACTAGTTACGAGACCCAGTACTTC. This translates into CASSKPPTSYETQYF.

This clone came up once. Germline is not matched at one junction end, which may reflect a read error. The genes are TRBV19 and TRBJ2-5; 7 nucleotides match TRBD1. There are 13 residues in the CDR3. Germline CDR1 is LNHDA and CDR2 is SQIVND (reference sequence). CDR3: CASSRQGQEPQYF. CDR3 coding DNA: TGTGCCAGTAGTAGACAGGGTCAAGAGCCCCAGTACTTC.

The rearrangement uses TRBV6-6 and TRBJ2-7; D gene unclear. Trimming cost V 3 bases and J 5 bases, with 11 bases left between them. Germline CDR1 and CDR2: MNHNY and SVGAGI (reference sequence). This CDR3 has 13 residues. The CDR3 protein is CASSYGRRDEQYF. The CDR3 DNA reads as TGTGCCAGCAGTTATGGTCGAAGAGACGAGCAGTACTTC.

This chain links TRBV7-3 with TRBJ2-1; a possible D gene is TRBD2 (6 bases). The CDR3 covers 15 residues. Trimming took 5 bases from V and 0 from J, leaving 11 bases between them. Germline CDR1 is SGHTA and CDR2 is FQGTGA. CDR3 loop: CASSLAGSSYNEQFF. Here the CDR3 DNA reads TGTGCCAGCAGCCTGGCCGGGAGCTCCTACAATGAGCAGTTCTTC.

The V and J genes are TRBV7-9 and TRBJ1-2; perhaps TRBD1 as D (5 bases). Germline V CDR1 and CDR2: SEHNR, FQNEAQ (reference sequence). V was shortened by 1 base and J by 5 bases, with 8 bases between the two germline ends. The CDR3 spans 13 residues. CDR3 amino acids: CASSLDPGYGYTF. The CDR3, as DNA: TGTGCCAGCAGCTTAGATCCAGGGTATGGCTACACCTTC.

J is TRBJ2-1 and V is TRBV4-3, with D maybe TRBD2 (5 bases). The germline gives CDR1 LGHNA, CDR2 YSLEER. The V and J ends lost 4 bases and 13 bases respectively, with 11 bases between them. CDR3 length: 11 residues. The CDR3 region is CASSPGKFQFF. CDR3 nucleotide sequence: TGCGCCAGCAGCCCGGGGAAGTTTCAGTTCTTC.

In DNA, the CDR3 is TGTGCCAGCAGTACGAGACTAGCGGGAGTGGTCCACGAGCAGTACTTC. It translates to CASSTRLAGVVHEQYF. The rearrangement links TRBV27 to TRBJ2-7, with TRBD2 matching 12 bases. Germline trimming cut 5 bases from V and 5 bases from J; bases unmatched to any gene: 10. The CDR3 is made up of 16 amino acids. Germline-derived CDR1 and CDR2 are MNHEY and SMNVEV (reference sequence).

This sequence joins TRBV28 and TRBJ2-3, with D possibly being TRBD2 (5 bases). The CDR3 is 14 residues long. The germline V gene encodes CDR1 MDHEN and CDR2 SYDVKM. Trimming pared 5 bases from V and 4 bases from J, leaving 13 bases between. The DNA of the CDR3 is TGTGCCAGCAGTCCGGCTAGCCTACCAGATACGCAGTATTTT. This gives the protein CASSPASLPDTQYF.

This chain uses TRBV5-4 with TRBJ2-3; 10 bases agree with TRBD2. V shed 4 bases and J 6 bases; nucleotides not matched to a gene: 11. CDR3 size: 16 residues. Germline assignment: CDR1 SGHNT and CDR2 YYREEE (reference sequence). CDR3 amino acids: CASSPTSSGRLDTQYF. The CDR3 DNA follows: TGTGCCAGCAGCCCGACCTCTAGCGGGAGATTGGATACGCAGTATTTT. Combining the CDR3 with reference TRBV5-4 and TRBJ2-3 gives the whole variable domain ETGVTQSPTHLIKTRGQQVTLRCSSQSGHNTVSWYQQALGQGPQFIFQYYREEENGRGNFPPRFSGLQFPNYSSELNVNALELDDSALYLCASSPTSSGRLDTQYFGPGTRLTVL.

The genes are TRBV28 and TRBJ1-6; no reliable D call. Trimming stripped 5 bases from V and 13 bases from J, with 6 bases between. The length of the CDR3 is 10 residues. The germline V gene has CDR1 MDHEN and CDR2 SYDVKM. CDR3 sequence reads: CASSAGPLHF. In nucleotides, the CDR3 is TGTGCCAGCAGTGCCGGGCCCCTCCACTTT.

Here the CDR3 DNA reads TGTGCCGGGCCGCCCGATGGGACATGGGTAAGCGCAGATACGCAGTATTTT. Translation gives CAGPPDGTWVSADTQYF. The chain recombines TRBV2 with TRBJ2-3; maybe TRBD1 (6 bases). This CDR3 comprises 17 residues. V dropped 11 bases and J dropped 4 bases, with 28 bases sitting between them. Per germline, CDR1 SNHLY and CDR2 FYNNEI.

The J gene is TRBJ2-7, the V gene TRBV5-1; possible D gene TRBD1, 6 bases. CDR3 length equals 14 residues. Germline CDR1 SGHRS, CDR2 YFSETQ. Trimming left V 5 bases short and J 1 base short, with 13 bases between. The DNA for the CDR3 is TGCGCCAGCAGGGACGTAACAGGGTCCTACGAGCAGTACTTC. Translated: CASRDVTGSYEQYF.

This rearrangement joins TRBV4-1 to TRBJ2-7, with D maybe TRBD1 (6 bases). From germline, CDR1 is MGHRA and CDR2 YSYEKL. This CDR3 is built from 16 residues. Trimming took off 0 bases at V and 4 bases at J, with 16 bases between the two ends. The CDR3 region is CASSQDRGSRGYEQYF. CDR3 DNA: TGCGCCAGCAGCCAAGATAGGGGGTCCCGCGGGTACGAGCAGTACTTC.

The chain recombines TRBV5-4 with TRBJ1-4; TRBD1 agrees at 9 bases. This CDR3 contains 16 residues. The V gene's germline CDR1 is SGHNT and CDR2 YYREEE (reference sequence). The junction had 12 bases not matched to a gene; V was cut back by 4 bases and J by 8 bases. CDR3 coding DNA: TGTGCCAGCAGCCTCGGGGCACAGGGGGCGGGAGAAAAACTGTTTTTT. It specifies CASSLGAQGAGEKLFF.

The CDR3 protein is CASIRLATGAYEQYF. In nucleotides, the CDR3 is TGTGCCAGCATTCGTTTAGCGACAGGGGCCTACGAGCAGTACTTC. This chain joins TRBV2 and TRBJ2-7, with 8 bases fitting TRBD1. Germline V gene sequence: CDR1 SNHLY, CDR2 FYNNEI. The ends lost 7 bases at V and 2 bases at J; junction bases unmatched: 10. The CDR3 is 15 residues long.